These 13 T cell receptor beta chains share one sample of origin, sequenced in a study of cytomegalovirus exposure and HLA in healthy donors. PCR used 60 Vbeta primers and 13 Jbeta primers. Generated by immunoSEQ multiplex PCR, the TCRdb table keeps only in-frame clones and is missing some. The sample carries fewer than 200,000 clones, roughly two thirds recorded once. The sequenced material came from PBMCs. These TCRs come from a woman aged 18-29 years in good health and CMV-seropositive.

This chain connects TRBV7-2 to TRBJ2-7; possible D gene TRBD2, 5 bases. The CDR3 is 12 residues long. Trimming took 10 bases from V and 7 from J, leaving 17 bases between them. Germline V gene lookup returns CDR1 SGHTA and CDR2 FQGNSA. The CDR3 nucleotides are TGTGCCACAGGACTGGAGGATTGGGAGCAGTACTTC. This encodes CATGLEDWEQYF. Full variable domain (remainder filled in from reference TRBV7-2 and TRBJ2-7): GAGVSQSPSNKVTEKGKDVELRCDPISGHTALYWYRQSLGQGLEFLIYFQGNSAPDKSGLPSDRFSAERTGGSVSTLTIQRTQQEDSAVYLCATGLEDWEQYFGPGTRLTVT.

V usage is TRBV9 and J usage is TRBJ2-1, with unresolved D. CDR1 is SGDLS, CDR2 YYNGEE, per germline. With 0 bases removed from V and 8 bases from J, the gap between germline ends came to 9 bases. There are 13 residues in the CDR3. CDR3 bases: TGTGCCAGCAGCGTAGCCTTCTTTGATGAGCAGTTCTTC. It translates to CASSVAFFDEQFF.

The chain joins TRBV30 to TRBJ2-3; unclear D gene. The CDR3 contains 15 residues. Germline CDR1 is GTSNPN and CDR2 is SVGIG (reference sequence). Trimming stripped 3 bases from V and 0 bases from J, with 13 bases between. CDR3 sequence (DNA): TGTGCCTGGAGAGCAGGTGTCTCTAGCACAGATACGCAGTATTTT. Its translation is CAWRAGVSSTDTQYF.

This clone was detected only once. This chain joins TRBV28 and TRBJ1-1; 7 bases agree with TRBD1. This CDR3 spans 15 amino acids. CDR1 and CDR2 from the germline V gene are MDHEN and SYDVKM. The ends lost 6 bases at V and 3 bases at J; junction bases unmatched: 10. The CDR3 DNA reads as TGTGCCAGCAGGCGAACAGGGGTCCGAGACACTGAAGCTTTCTTT. It translates to CASRRTGVRDTEAFF.

The CDR3 nucleotides are TGTGCCAGCACCCTGGGAGGGCAGCCCCAGCATTTT. It yields the protein CASTLGGQPQHF. The chain couples TRBV6-6 to TRBJ1-5; D call uncertain. The V gene's germline CDR1 is MNHNY and CDR2 SVGAGI (reference sequence). V was clipped by 7 bases and J by 7 bases, with 11 bases between them. The CDR3 is 12 residues long.

The J gene is TRBJ1-2, the V gene TRBV6-1, with 7 nucleotides matching TRBD1. The CDR3 loop spans 14 amino acids. Unmatched junction bases numbered 2, after V lost 4 bases and J lost 0 bases. Germline lookup yields CDR1 MNHNS and CDR2 SASEGT. CDR3 in amino acids: CASSAQGSNYGYTF. CDR3 bases: TGTGCCAGCAGTGCACAGGGGTCTAACTATGGCTACACCTTC.

The chain joins TRBV7-2 to TRBJ2-7, with TRBD1 matching over 9 bases. Germline trimming cut 5 bases from V and 1 base from J; bases unmatched to any gene: 6. Germline lookup yields CDR1 SGHTA and CDR2 FQGNSA. This CDR3 spans 15 amino acids. The CDR3 coding sequence is TGTGCCAGCAGCCAAGGACAGGGGATGTCCTACGAGCAGTACTTC. It specifies CASSQGQGMSYEQYF.

This clone was seen a few times. The genes are TRBV27 and TRBJ1-2, with D hard to call. The CDR3 runs 12 residues. V lost 5 bases and J 8 bases, leaving 12 bases between the germline ends. Germline values: CDR1 MNHEY, CDR2 SMNVEV (reference sequence). The CDR3 DNA sequence: TGTGCCAGCAGTGACAATGGATTGGGCTACACCTTC. Encoded protein: CASSDNGLGYTF.

In this sample, this clone turned up once. The chain is built from TRBV27 and TRBJ2-1; D is uncertain. The V end lost 3 bases, the J end lost 0 bases, and 6 bases lay between the germline ends. The length of the CDR3 is 14 residues. From germline, CDR1 is MNHEY and CDR2 SMNVEV (reference sequence). The CDR3 DNA is TGTGCCAGCAGTTTGGGCGTCTCCTACAATGAGCAGTTCTTC. Translated, it gives CASSLGVSYNEQFF.

This clone was found a few times. The chain has TRBV28 and TRBJ2-7; 7 bases map to TRBD2. Unmatched junction bases numbered 13, after V lost 6 bases and J lost 2 bases. The CDR3 extends over 16 amino acids. Germline CDR1 is MDHEN and CDR2 is SYDVKM. CDR3 coding DNA: TGTGCCAGCAGAACAGAAAGGGAGGGAGAACCCTACGAGCAGTACTTC. Amino acid sequence: CASRTEREGEPYEQYF.

The V call is TRBV19, the J call TRBJ1-5, with D tentatively TRBD1 (6 bases). Trimming pared 1 base from V and 6 bases from J, leaving 13 bases between. Germline-derived CDR1 and CDR2 are LNHDA and SQIVND (reference sequence). The CDR3 runs 15 residues. The CDR3 nucleotides are TGTGCCAGTAGTATAGGGGGGGGCTCAGGTCAGCCCCAGCATTTT. It encodes CASSIGGGSGQPQHF.

The CDR3 coding sequence is TGTGCCACCAGCCTCTGGGAGCGCACAGATACGCAGTATTTT. Protein product: CATSLWERTDTQYF. The chain uses TRBV15 and TRBJ2-3; tentatively, D is TRBD2 (5 bases). The CDR3 is 14 amino acids. V was pared by 5 bases and J by 1 base, with 10 bases between. Germline V gives CDR1 LNHNV, CDR2 YYDKDF (reference sequence).

This chain uses TRBV5-4 with TRBJ2-7, with 9 nucleotides matching TRBD2. Looked up from germline, CDR1 is SGHNT and CDR2 is YYREEE (reference sequence). This CDR3 has 14 amino acids. With V trimmed by 7 bases and J by 4 bases, 9 bases remained unmatched. Written as DNA, the CDR3 is TGTGCCAGCTCCCGGGCGGGGGGGCGTTACGAGCAGTACTTC. This translates into CASSRAGGRYEQYF. Looking up the rest from reference TRBV5-4 and TRBJ2-7 gives the full variable domain: ETGVTQSPTHLIKTRGQQVTLRCSSQSGHNTVSWYQQALGQGPQFIFQYYREEENGRGNFPPRFSGLQFPNYSSELNVNALELDDSALYLCASSRAGGRYEQYFGPGTRLTVT.